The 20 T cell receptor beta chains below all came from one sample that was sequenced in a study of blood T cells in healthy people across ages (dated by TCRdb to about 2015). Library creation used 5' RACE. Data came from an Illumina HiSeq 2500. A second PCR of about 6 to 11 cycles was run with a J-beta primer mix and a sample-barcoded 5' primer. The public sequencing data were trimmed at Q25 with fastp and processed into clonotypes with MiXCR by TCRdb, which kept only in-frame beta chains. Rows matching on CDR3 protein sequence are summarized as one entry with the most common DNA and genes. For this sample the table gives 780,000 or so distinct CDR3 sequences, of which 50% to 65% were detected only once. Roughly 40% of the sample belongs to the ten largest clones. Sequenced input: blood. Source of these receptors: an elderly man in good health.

CDR3 sequence: CASSPRRQGGKNEQFF. CDR3 in DNA: TGTGCCAGCAGCCCGCGGCGACAGGGGGGAAAGAATGAGCAGTTCTTC. The rearrangement joins TRBV7-3 to TRBJ2-1; 9 nucleotides line up with TRBD1. The CDR3 spans 16 residues. The trim removed 5 bases at V and 7 bases at J, leaving 12 bases unmatched. Germline-derived CDR1 and CDR2 are SGHTA and FQGTGA.

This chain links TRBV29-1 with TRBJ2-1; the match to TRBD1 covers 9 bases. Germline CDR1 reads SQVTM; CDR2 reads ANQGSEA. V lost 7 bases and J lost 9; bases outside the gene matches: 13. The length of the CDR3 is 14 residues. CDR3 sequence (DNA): TGCAGCGCCGTCCCGGGACAGGGAGGTAGTGAGCAGTTCTTC. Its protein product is CSAVPGQGGSEQFF.

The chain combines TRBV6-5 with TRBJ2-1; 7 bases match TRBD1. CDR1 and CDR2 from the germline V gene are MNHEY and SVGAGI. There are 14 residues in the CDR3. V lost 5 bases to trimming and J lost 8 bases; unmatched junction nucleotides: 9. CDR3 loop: CASSTLDRSHEQFF. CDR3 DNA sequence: TGTGCCAGCAGTACGTTGGACAGGTCGCATGAGCAGTTCTTC.

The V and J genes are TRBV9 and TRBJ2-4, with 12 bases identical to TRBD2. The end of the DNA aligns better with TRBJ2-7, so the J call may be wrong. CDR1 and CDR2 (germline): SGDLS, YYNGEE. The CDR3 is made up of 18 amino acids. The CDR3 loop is CASSPGLAGSYLLNEQYF. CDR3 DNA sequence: TGTGCCAGCAGCCCAGGACTAGCGGGATCATACCTCCTGAACGAGCAGTACTTC.

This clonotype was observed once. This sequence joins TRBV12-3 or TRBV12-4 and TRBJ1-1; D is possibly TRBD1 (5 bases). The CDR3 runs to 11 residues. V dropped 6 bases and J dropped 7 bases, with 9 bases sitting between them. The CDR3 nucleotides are TGTGCCAGCAGACCCACAGGTGAAGCTTTCTTT. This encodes CASRPTGEAFF.

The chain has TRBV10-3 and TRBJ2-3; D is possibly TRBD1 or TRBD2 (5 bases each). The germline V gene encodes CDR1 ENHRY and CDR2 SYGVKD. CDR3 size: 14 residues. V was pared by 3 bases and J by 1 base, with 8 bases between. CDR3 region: CAISDGGGTDTQYF. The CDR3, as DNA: TGTGCCATCAGTGATGGGGGAGGCACAGATACGCAGTATTTT.

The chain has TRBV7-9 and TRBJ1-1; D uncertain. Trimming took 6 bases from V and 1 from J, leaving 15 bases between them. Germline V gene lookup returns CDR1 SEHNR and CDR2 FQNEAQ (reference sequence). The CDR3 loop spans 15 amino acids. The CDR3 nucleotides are TGTGCCAGCAGTACAACGGCGTCAGCGAACACTGAAGCTTTCTTT. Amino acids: CASSTTASANTEAFF.

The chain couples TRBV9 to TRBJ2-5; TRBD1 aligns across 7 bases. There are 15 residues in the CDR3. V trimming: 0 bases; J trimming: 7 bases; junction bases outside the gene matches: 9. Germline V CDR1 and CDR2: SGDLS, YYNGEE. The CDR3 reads CASSVEGQRERTQYF. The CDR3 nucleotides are TGTGCCAGCAGCGTAGAGGGACAGAGGGAAAGGACCCAGTACTTC.

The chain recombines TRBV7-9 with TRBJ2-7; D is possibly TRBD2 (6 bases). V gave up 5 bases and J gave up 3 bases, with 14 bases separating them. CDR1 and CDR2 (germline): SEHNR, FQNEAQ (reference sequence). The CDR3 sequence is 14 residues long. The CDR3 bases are TGTGCCAGCAGCCCCCGGGTGGGACTCTACGAGCAGTACTTC. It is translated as CASSPRVGLYEQYF.

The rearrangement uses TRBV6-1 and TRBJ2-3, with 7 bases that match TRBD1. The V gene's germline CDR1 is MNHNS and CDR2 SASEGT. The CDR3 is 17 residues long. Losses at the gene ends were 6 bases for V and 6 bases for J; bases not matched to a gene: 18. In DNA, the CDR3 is TGTGCCAGCAGGAAGCGTCCCGGGACAGTCATTGTGGATACGCAGTATTTT. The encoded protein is CASRKRPGTVIVDTQYF.

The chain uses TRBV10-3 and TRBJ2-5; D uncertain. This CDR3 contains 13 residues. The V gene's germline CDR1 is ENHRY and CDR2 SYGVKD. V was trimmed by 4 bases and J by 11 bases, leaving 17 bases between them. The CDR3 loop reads CAISGPPEDEQYF. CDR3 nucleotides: TGTGCCATCAGTGGCCCCCCTGAGGATGAGCAGTACTTC.

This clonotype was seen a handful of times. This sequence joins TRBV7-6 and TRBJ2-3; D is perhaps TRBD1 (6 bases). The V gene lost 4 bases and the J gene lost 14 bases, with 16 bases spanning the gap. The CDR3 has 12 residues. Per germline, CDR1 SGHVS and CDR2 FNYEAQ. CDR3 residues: CASSSPDRYAYF. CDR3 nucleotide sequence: TGTGCCAGCAGCTCCCCGGACAGATACGCGTATTTT.

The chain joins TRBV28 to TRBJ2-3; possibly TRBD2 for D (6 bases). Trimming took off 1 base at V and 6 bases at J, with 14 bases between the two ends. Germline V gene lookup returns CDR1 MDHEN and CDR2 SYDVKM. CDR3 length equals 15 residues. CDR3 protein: CASSLYAGIGDTQYF. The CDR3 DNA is TGTGCCAGCAGTTTATATGCGGGAATAGGGGATACGCAGTATTTT.

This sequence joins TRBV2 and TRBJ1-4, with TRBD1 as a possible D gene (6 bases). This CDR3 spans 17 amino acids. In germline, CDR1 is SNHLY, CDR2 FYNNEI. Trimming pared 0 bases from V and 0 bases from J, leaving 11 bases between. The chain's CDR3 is CASSEAAGQTTNEKLFF. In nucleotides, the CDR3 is TGTGCCAGCAGTGAAGCCGCGGGACAAACAACTAATGAAAAACTGTTTTTT.

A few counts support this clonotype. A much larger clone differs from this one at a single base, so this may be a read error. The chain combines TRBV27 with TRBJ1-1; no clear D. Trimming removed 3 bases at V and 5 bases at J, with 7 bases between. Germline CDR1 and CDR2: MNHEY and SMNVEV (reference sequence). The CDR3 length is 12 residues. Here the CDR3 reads CASSLGKTEAFF. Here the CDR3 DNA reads TGTGCCAGCAGTTTGGGGAAAACTGAAGCTTTCTTT.

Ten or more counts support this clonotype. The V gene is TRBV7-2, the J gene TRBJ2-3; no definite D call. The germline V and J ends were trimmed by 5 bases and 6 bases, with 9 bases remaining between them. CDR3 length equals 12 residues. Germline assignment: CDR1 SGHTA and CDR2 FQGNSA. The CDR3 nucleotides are TGTGCCAGCAGCCCTGGACGGGATACGCAGTATTTT. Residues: CASSPGRDTQYF.

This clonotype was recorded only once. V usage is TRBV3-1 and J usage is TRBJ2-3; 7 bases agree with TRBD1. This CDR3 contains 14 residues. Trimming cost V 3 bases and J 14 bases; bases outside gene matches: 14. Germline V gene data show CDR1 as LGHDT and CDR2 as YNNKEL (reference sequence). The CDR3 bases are TGTGCCAGCAGCCAGGGGACAGCTTTCAGATACGCGTATTTT. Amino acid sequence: CASSQGTAFRYAYF.

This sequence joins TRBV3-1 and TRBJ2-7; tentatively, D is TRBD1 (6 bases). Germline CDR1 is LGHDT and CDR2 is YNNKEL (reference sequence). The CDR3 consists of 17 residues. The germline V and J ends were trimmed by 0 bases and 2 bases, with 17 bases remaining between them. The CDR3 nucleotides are TGTGCCAGCAGCCAAGATCCTACCATGAGGGGGACCTACGAGCAGTACTTC. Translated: CASSQDPTMRGTYEQYF.

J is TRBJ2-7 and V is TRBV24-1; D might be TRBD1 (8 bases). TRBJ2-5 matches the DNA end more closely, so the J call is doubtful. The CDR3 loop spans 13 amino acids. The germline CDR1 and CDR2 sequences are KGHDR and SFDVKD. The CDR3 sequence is CATSEQGGETQYF. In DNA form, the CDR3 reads TGTGCCACCAGTGAACAGGGGGGGGAGACCCAGTACTTC.

CDR3: CASSSNLLGSSYNEQYF. DNA for the CDR3: TGTGCCAGCAGCTCAAACCTCTTGGGATCTTCCTATAATGAGCAGTACTTC. The chain is built from TRBV7-6 and TRBJ2-5; D call uncertain. With 4 bases removed from V and 11 bases from J, the gap between germline ends came to 29 bases. The length of the CDR3 is 17 residues. Germline loops: CDR1 SGHVS, CDR2 FNYEAQ. The whole variable domain, remainder taken from reference TRBV7-6 and TRBJ2-5, is GAGVSQSPRYKVTKRGQDVALRCDPISGHVSLYWYRQALGQGPEFLTYFNYEAQQDKSGLPNDRFSAERPEGSISTLTIQRTEQRDSAMYRCASSSNLLGSSYNEQYFGPGTRLLVL.